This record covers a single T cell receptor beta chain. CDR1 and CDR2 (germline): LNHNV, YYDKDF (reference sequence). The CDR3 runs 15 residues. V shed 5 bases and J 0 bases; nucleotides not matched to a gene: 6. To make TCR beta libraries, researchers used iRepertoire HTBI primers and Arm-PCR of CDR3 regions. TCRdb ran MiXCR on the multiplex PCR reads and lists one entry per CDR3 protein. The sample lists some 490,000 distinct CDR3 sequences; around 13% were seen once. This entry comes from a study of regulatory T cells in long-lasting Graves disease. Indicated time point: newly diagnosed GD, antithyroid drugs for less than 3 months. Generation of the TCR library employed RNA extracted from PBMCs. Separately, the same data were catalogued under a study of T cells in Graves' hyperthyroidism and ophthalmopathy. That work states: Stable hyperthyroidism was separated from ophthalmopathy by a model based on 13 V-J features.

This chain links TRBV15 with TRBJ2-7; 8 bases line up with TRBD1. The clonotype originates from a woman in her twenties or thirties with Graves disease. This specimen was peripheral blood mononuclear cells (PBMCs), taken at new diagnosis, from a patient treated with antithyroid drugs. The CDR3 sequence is CATSLGQGASYEQYF. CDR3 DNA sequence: TGTGCCACCAGCCTTGGGCAGGGGGCCTCCTACGAGCAGTACTTC.